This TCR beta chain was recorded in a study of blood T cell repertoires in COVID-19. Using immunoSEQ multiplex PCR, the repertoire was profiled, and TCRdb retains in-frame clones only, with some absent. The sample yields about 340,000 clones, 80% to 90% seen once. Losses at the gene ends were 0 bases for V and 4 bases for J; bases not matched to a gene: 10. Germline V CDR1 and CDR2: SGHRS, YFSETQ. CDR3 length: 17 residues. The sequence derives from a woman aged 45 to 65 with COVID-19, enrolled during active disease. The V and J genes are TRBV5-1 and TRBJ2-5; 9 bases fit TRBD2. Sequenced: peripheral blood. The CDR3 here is CASSLVPTSGEGETQYF. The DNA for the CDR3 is TGCGCCAGCAGCTTGGTACCGACTAGCGGAGAAGGAGAGACCCAGTACTTC.